One sample yielded the 25 T cell receptor beta chains listed below, sequenced in a study of human T cells and chemical hapten exposure. TCRdb called the RACE reads again in MiXCR, with one record for every CDR3 protein. The sample records about 170,000 distinct CDR3 sequences, around 30% being singletons. Time point described: patch test 3, about 24 weeks after DPC sensitization. Treatment here: therapeutic diphenylcyclopropenone sensitization with weekly scalp DPC. The source material was whole blood, sampled in connection with sensitization to the hapten diphenylcyclopropenone (DPC). The receptors were sampled from a woman under 30 with alopecia areata. Some clones in this sample may be carry-over from other donors' samples.

This clonotype was recorded a few times. The rearrangement joins TRBV6-2 or TRBV6-3 to TRBJ2-7, with D uncertain. Trimming pared 5 bases from V and 2 bases from J, leaving 7 bases between. Germline CDR1 MNHEY, CDR2 SVGEGT. This CDR3 has 12 amino acids. CDR3 DNA: TGTGCCAGCAGTCGATGGGCCTACGAGCAGTACTTC. Its protein is CASSRWAYEQYF.

J is TRBJ1-5 and V is TRBV16; D ambiguous. This CDR3 has 17 residues. Trimming removed 2 bases from V and 0 bases from J, with 14 bases in between. Germline V gene sequence: CDR1 KGHSY, CDR2 FQNENV. In DNA, the CDR3 is TGTGCCAGCAGCCAAGGGTCGTCTAGTTATAGCAATCAGCCCCAGCATTTT. Translation gives CASSQGSSSYSNQPQHF.

The rearrangement uses TRBV28 and TRBJ2-2; 7 nucleotides agree with TRBD1. Germline V gives CDR1 MDHEN, CDR2 SYDVKM. The V gene end was trimmed by 6 bases and the J gene end by 3 bases; junction bases not matched to a gene: 10. The CDR3 has 16 amino acids. The CDR3 coding sequence is TGTGCCAGCAGCGAGGACCCCAGGGGGTACACCGGGGAGCTGTTTTTT. This encodes CASSEDPRGYTGELFF.

The table lists this clonotype with many counts. V and J are TRBV7-7 and TRBJ2-3; D perhaps matches TRBD2 (6 bases). CDR3 length equals 15 residues. Germline V CDR1 and CDR2: SSHAT, FNYEAQ (reference sequence). The V and J ends lost 2 bases and 3 bases respectively, with 12 bases between them. This chain's CDR3 is CASSLNGGDTDTQYF. Written as DNA, the CDR3 is TGTGCCAGCAGCTTAAACGGGGGAGATACAGATACGCAGTATTTT.

The chain uses TRBV7-2 and TRBJ2-4; D possibly uses TRBD1 or TRBD2 (5 bases each). The CDR3 runs 19 residues. In germline, CDR1 is SGHTA, CDR2 FQGNSA. Trimming pared 1 base from V and 0 bases from J, leaving 19 bases between. In nucleotides, the CDR3 is TGTGCCAGCAGCTTAGTTCGGCCTTCGGGACCCGTAGCCAAAAACATTCAGTACTTC. The encoded protein is CASSLVRPSGPVAKNIQYF.

This clonotype was seen more than once but under ten times. This sequence joins TRBV10-3 and TRBJ2-5, with TRBD2 matching 9 bases. The CDR3 spans 15 residues. V lost 3 bases and J lost 0; bases outside the gene matches: 2. Germline loops: CDR1 ENHRY, CDR2 SYGVKD. CDR3 amino acids: CAISERLADQETQYF. The CDR3 region has the DNA TGTGCCATCAGTGAAAGACTAGCGGACCAAGAGACCCAGTACTTC.

This clonotype was counted a few times. The V call is TRBV29-1, the J call TRBJ2-7, with 8 bases matching TRBD1. Germline CDR1 and CDR2: SQVTM and ANQGSEA. The junction had 10 bases not matched to a gene; V was cut back by 4 bases and J by 5 bases. This CDR3 has 14 amino acids. CDR3 residues: CSVVPRTGIHEQYF. Here the CDR3 DNA reads TGCAGCGTTGTTCCTCGGACAGGGATTCACGAGCAGTACTTC.

V usage is TRBV6-4 and J usage is TRBJ2-3; 7 positions match TRBD1. J lost 2 bases, V lost 11 bases, and 7 bases had no gene match. The germline gives CDR1 MRHNA, CDR2 SNTAGT. There are 13 residues in the CDR3. The CDR3 is CASRGQPTDTQYF. The CDR3, as DNA: TGTGCCTCAAGGGGACAGCCCACAGATACGCAGTATTTT.

The chain links TRBV29-1 to TRBJ1-1, with D perhaps matching TRBD1 (6 bases). Germline V gene sequence: CDR1 SQVTM, CDR2 ANQGSEA. The CDR3 consists of 12 residues. V lost 7 bases and J 4 bases, leaving 13 bases between the germline ends. This CDR3 is CSAGGSATEAFF. In nucleotides, the CDR3 is TGCAGCGCCGGGGGCTCGGCCACTGAAGCTTTCTTT.

This clonotype was observed a single time. The chain combines TRBV4-1 with TRBJ1-1; a possible D gene is TRBD1 (5 bases). Germline loops: CDR1 MGHRA, CDR2 YSYEKL. Trimming pared 3 bases from V and 5 bases from J, leaving 22 bases between. This CDR3 has 17 residues. In DNA, the CDR3 is TGCGCCAGCAGCCAGGTCGAAAGGGGTTTTGGCAAGACTGAAGCTTTCTTT. This sequence encodes CASSQVERGFGKTEAFF.

This clonotype came up a few times. The rearrangement joins TRBV7-6 to TRBJ2-2; D possibly corresponds to TRBD2 (6 bases). The germline gives CDR1 SGHVS, CDR2 FNYEAQ. The CDR3 has 15 residues. Between the trimmed V and J ends, which lost 1 base and 3 bases, there was a span of 9 bases. DNA of the CDR3: TGTGCCAGCAGCTTAGTCGGGGGATACACCGGGGAGCTGTTTTTT. Amino acids: CASSLVGGYTGELFF.

J is TRBJ2-4 and V is TRBV20-1, with D perhaps matching TRBD2 (5 bases). Germline CDR1 and CDR2: DFQATT and SNEGSKA (reference sequence). V lost 0 bases to trimming and J lost 3 bases, with 12 bases between them. The CDR3 is 15 amino acids. The CDR3 sequence: CSARDNGVGKNIQYF. CDR3 DNA: TGCAGTGCTAGAGATAACGGGGTGGGCAAAAACATTCAGTACTTC.

Only a few counts were recorded for this clonotype. The rearrangement uses TRBV15 and TRBJ2-5; 9 nucleotides agree with TRBD2. After removal of 3 bases from V and 1 base from J, the junction contained 6 bases not matched to a gene. Germline CDR1 LNHNV, CDR2 YYDKDF (reference sequence). The CDR3 runs 16 residues. The CDR3 region is CATSSRGSGGQETQYF. In nucleotides, the CDR3 is TGTGCCACCAGCAGTCGTGGTAGCGGGGGCCAAGAGACCCAGTACTTC. Full variable domain (outside the CDR3, taken from reference TRBV15 and TRBJ2-5): DAMVIQNPRYQVTQFGKPVTLSCSQTLNHNVMYWYQQKSSQAPKLLFHYYDKDFNNEADTPDNFQSRRPNTSFCFLDIRSPGLGDTAMYLCATSSRGSGGQETQYFGPGTRLLVL.

The chain carries TRBV5-4 and TRBJ2-5; D gene uncertain. This CDR3 has 13 amino acids. The V end was cut by 2 bases, the J end by 1 base, with 6 bases between. In germline, CDR1 is SGHNT, CDR2 YYREEE (reference sequence). CDR3 nucleotide sequence: TGTGCCAGCAGCTTTATCCCCCAAGAGACCCAGTACTTC. Encoded protein: CASSFIPQETQYF.

The V and J genes are TRBV6-1 and TRBJ1-4; a weak D match, TRBD1 (6 bases). The CDR3 length is 14 residues. Germline V gives CDR1 MNHNS, CDR2 SASEGT. Trimming took 6 bases from V and 3 from J, leaving 11 bases between them. CDR3 nucleotide sequence: TGTGCCAGCAGCGGACAGATGGCTAATGAAAAACTGTTTTTT. It is translated as CASSGQMANEKLFF.

The genes are TRBV29-1 and TRBJ1-3; D call uncertain. CDR1 is SQVTM, CDR2 ANQGSEA, per germline. The CDR3 runs to 12 residues. V dropped 2 bases and J dropped 3 bases, with 5 bases sitting between them. The CDR3 DNA sequence: TGCAGCGTTGAATTCGGTGGAAACACCATATATTTT. Protein: CSVEFGGNTIYF.

This rearrangement joins TRBV2 to TRBJ1-1; D is unclear. V gave up 6 bases and J gave up 6 bases, with 14 bases separating them. The CDR3 runs to 13 residues. Looked up from germline, CDR1 is SNHLY and CDR2 is FYNNEI. CDR3: CASRATMGSEAFF. DNA for the CDR3: TGTGCCAGCAGGGCGACAATGGGATCTGAAGCTTTCTTT. Full variable domain (rest looked up from reference TRBV2 and TRBJ1-1): EPEVTQTPSHQVTQMGQEVILRCVPISNHLYFYWYRQILGQKVEFLVSFYNNEISEKSEIFDDQFSVERPDGSNFTLKIRSTKLEDSAMYFCASRATMGSEAFFGQGTRLTVV.

This clonotype was found a few times. This chain joins TRBV3-1 and TRBJ2-7; D is unclear. V shed 4 bases and J shed 5 bases, with 15 bases lying between them. The CDR3 spans 14 residues. Germline V CDR1 and CDR2: LGHDT, YNNKEL (reference sequence). CDR3 sequence (DNA): TGTGCCAGCAGCCGACTGCCCTCTAGAGACGAGCAGTACTTC. The encoded protein is CASSRLPSRDEQYF.

The chain couples TRBV12-3 or TRBV12-4 to TRBJ1-4; 11 positions agree with TRBD1. With 1 base clipped from V and 8 bases from J, the junction kept 3 bases outside the gene matches. The CDR3 is 15 residues long. For the CDR3, the DNA is TGTGCCAGCAGTTTAGGCGGGACAGGGGGAGAAAAACTGTTTTTT. It translates to CASSLGGTGGEKLFF.

This chain connects TRBV21-1 to TRBJ2-7; the listed D gene, TRBD1, was not tested against the DNA. TRBV21-1 is termed a pseudogene. The CDR3 totals 17 residues. The chain's CDR3 is CASSSSRTGTVFYEQYF. The CDR3 DNA sequence: TGTGCCAGCAGCAGCTCGAGAACCGGGACAGTCTTCTACGAGCAGTACTTC.

V is TRBV4-1 and J is TRBJ1-1, with D unresolved. Trimming stripped 0 bases from V and 8 bases from J, with 22 bases between. The germline gives CDR1 MGHRA, CDR2 YSYEKL. The CDR3 contains 17 residues. CDR3 sequence: CASSQDPGRGRRGEAFF. The CDR3 DNA follows: TGCGCCAGCAGCCAAGATCCTGGCCGAGGCAGGAGAGGGGAAGCTTTCTTT.

J is TRBJ1-1 and V is TRBV4-3; 9 bases map to TRBD1. Germline values: CDR1 LGHNA, CDR2 YSLEER. V shed 5 bases, J shed 1 base, and the junction held 2 bases outside the gene matches. The CDR3 covers 14 residues. This CDR3 reads CASSYRGPNTEAFF. The CDR3 coding sequence is TGCGCCAGCAGCTACAGGGGGCCGAACACTGAAGCTTTCTTT.

The chain combines TRBV29-1 with TRBJ2-7; no firm D call. There are 12 residues in the CDR3. Germline CDR1 reads SQVTM; CDR2 reads ANQGSEA. The V gene lost 6 bases and the J gene lost 0 bases, with 9 bases spanning the gap. The CDR3 is CSVETSSYEQYF. In DNA form, the CDR3 reads TGCAGCGTGGAGACGAGCTCCTACGAGCAGTACTTC.

This clonotype showed up just a few times. The rearrangement uses TRBV7-2 and TRBJ1-5; no reliable D call. This CDR3 region has 18 residues. The V and J ends lost 1 base and 5 bases respectively, with 21 bases between them. In germline, CDR1 is SGHTA, CDR2 FQGNSA. The CDR3 sequence is CASSLGVARLFPDQPQHF. Written as DNA, the CDR3 is TGTGCCAGCAGCTTAGGGGTGGCTAGACTCTTTCCAGATCAGCCCCAGCATTTT.

V and J are TRBV24-1 and TRBJ2-7, with D perhaps matching TRBD2 (6 bases). Germline V gene lookup returns CDR1 KGHDR and CDR2 SFDVKD. The V end lost 6 bases, the J end lost 0 bases, and 11 bases lay between the germline ends. This CDR3 region has 14 residues. CDR3 sequence reads: CATSPGTASYEQYF. CDR3 nucleotides: TGTGCCACCAGTCCTGGGACTGCCTCCTACGAGCAGTACTTC.